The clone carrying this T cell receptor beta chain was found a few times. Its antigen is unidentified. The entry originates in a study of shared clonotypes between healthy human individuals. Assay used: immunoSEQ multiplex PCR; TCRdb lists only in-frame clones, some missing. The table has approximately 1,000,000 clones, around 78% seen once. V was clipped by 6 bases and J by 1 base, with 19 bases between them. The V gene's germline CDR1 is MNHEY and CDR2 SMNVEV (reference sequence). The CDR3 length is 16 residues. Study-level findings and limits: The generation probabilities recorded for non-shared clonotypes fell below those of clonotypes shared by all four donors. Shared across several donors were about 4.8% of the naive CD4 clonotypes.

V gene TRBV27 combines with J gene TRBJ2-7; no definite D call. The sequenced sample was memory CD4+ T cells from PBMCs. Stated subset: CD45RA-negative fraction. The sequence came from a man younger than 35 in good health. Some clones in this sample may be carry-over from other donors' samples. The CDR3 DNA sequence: TGTGCCAGCAGCCCGTCGGGTAGTCGGTTTTCCTACGAGCAGTACTTC. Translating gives CASSPSGSRFSYEQYF.